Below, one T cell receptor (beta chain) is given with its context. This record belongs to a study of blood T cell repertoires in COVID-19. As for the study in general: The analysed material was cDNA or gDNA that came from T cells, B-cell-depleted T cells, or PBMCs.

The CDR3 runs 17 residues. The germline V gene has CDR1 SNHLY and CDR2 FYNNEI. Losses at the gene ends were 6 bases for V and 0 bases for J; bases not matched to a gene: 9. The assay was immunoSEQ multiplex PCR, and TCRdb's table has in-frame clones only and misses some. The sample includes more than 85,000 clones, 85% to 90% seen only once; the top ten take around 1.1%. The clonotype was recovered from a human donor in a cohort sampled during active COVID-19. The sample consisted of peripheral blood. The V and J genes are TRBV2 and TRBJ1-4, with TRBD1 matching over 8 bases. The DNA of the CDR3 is TGTGCCAGCAGCGGATTGGACAGGGTTACAACTAATGAAAAACTGTTTTTT. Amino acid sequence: CASSGLDRVTTNEKLFF.